This TCR beta chain was profiled in a study of identical twins. Study outcomes and limitations: Invariant MAIT and iNKT cells may have partly biased zero-insertion analyses. Abundant beta clonotypes from cord blood had fewer insertions, unlike memory repertoires, which showed none.

This clonotype showed up just a few times. What it recognizes is unknown. One base away lies a much larger clone, so this may be a sequencing read error. One entry per CDR3 protein results from TCRdb running MiXCR on the 5' RACE reads. The profile covers 650,000 to 800,000 distinct CDR3 sequences, with more than 6.5% appearing a single time and approximately 0.96% taken by the ten largest. The CDR3 runs 14 residues. Looked up from germline, CDR1 is SGHNT and CDR2 is YYREEE (reference sequence). V lost 4 bases to trimming and J lost 4 bases; unmatched junction nucleotides: 3. These same data were also listed under a study on yellow fever vaccine responses in identical twins. That study reports: Twins' vaccine T cell response reportedly seemed partly convergent, partly personalized.

This clonotype was obtained from a woman aged 18-30 years in good health. Sequencing was performed on PBMCs. The chain links TRBV5-4 to TRBJ2-3; 10 positions agree with TRBD2. The CDR3: CASSAGTSADTQYF. Here the CDR3 DNA reads TGTGCCAGCAGCGCCGGGACTAGCGCAGATACGCAGTATTTT.